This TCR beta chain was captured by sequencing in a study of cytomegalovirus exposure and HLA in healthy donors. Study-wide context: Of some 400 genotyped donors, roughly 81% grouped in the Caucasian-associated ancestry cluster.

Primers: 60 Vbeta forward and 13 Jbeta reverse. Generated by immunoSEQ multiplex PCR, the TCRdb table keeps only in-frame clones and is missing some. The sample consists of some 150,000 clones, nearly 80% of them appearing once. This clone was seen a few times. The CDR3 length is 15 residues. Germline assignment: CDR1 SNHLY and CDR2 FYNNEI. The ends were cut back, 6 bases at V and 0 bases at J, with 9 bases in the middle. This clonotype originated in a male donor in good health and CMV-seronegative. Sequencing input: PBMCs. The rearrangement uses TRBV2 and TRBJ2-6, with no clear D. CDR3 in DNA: TGTGCCAGCAGGGTAGACAACTCTGGGGCCAACGTCCTGACTTTC. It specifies CASRVDNSGANVLTF.